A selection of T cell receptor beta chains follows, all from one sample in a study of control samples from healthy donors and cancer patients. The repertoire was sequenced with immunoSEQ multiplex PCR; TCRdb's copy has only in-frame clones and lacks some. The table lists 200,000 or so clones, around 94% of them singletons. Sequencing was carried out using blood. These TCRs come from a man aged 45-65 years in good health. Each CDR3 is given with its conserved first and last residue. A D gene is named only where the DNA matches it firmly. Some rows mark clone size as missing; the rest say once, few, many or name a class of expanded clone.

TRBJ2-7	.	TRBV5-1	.	TGCGCCAGCAGCTTTGGGCACGAGCAGTACTTC	CASSFGHEQYF
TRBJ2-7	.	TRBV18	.	TGTGCCAGCTCTCCTGAGAATCCAGCAAACTACGAGCAGTACTTC	CASSPENPANYEQYF
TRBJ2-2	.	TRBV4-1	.	TGCGCCAGCAGCCAAGATCCGGGCAGGGTAACCGCGAACACCGGGGAGCTGTTTTTT	CASSQDPGRVTANTGELFF
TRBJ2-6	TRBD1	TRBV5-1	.	TGCGCCAGCAGCTTTTTACCGGGACAGGGTTCCTCTGGGGCCAACGTCCTGACTTTC	CASSFLPGQGSSGANVLTF
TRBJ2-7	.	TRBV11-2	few	TGTGCCAGCAGTTCTAACAGGATTTCCTACGAGCAGTACTTC	CASSSNRISYEQYF
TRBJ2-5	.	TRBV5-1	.	TGCGCCAGCAGCCCCGGGGTCCAAGAGACCCAGTACTTC	CASSPGVQETQYF
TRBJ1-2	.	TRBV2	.	TGTGCCAGCAGTGTTGGGTCTACTAACTATGGCTACACCTTC	CASSVGSTNYGYTF
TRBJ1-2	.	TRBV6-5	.	TGTGCCAGCAGTTACTCGGGCAGGGGCAACTATGGCTACACCTTC	CASSYSGRGNYGYTF
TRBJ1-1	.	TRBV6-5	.	TGTGCCAGCAGTTACACCCTACAGATTTTGAACACTGAAGCTTTCTTT	CASSYTLQILNTEAFF
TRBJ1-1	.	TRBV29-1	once	TGCAGCGTTGCCCGGAACACTGAAGCTTTCTTT	CSVARNTEAFF
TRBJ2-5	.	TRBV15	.	TGTGCCACCAGCAGACCGCAACCATGGGAGACCCAGTACTTC	CATSRPQPWETQYF
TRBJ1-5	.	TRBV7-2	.	TGTGCCAGCAGTCGTAGGACGGGCAGGGAATTTGCGCCCCAGCATTTT	CASSRRTGREFAPQHF
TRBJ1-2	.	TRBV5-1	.	TGCGCCAGCAGCCCCCAAGGGGGGGGCGACTACACCTTC	CASSPQGGGDYTF
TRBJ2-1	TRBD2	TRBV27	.	TGTGCCAGCAGTTCATCCCTGGGGGGGGACTCCTACAATGAGCAGTTCTTC	CASSSSLGGDSYNEQFF
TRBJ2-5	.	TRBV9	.	TGTGCCAGCAGCGTAGAAGAGACCCAGTACTTC	CASSVEETQYF
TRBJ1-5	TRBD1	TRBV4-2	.	TGTGCCAGCAGGGAATCCGACAGGGGCAATCAGCCCCAGCATTTT	CASRESDRGNQPQHF
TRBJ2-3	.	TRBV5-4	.	TGTGCCAGCAGCTCCAGGGATCGCACAGATACGCAGTATTTT	CASSSRDRTDTQYF
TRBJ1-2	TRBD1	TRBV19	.	TGTGCCAGTAGTACCGGACAGGGGAATGGCTACACCTTC	CASSTGQGNGYTF
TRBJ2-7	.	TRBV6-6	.	TGTGCCAGCAGTCCCTTCCCCAGGTCGTCTAGCTCCTACGAGCAGTACTTC	CASSPFPRSSSSYEQYF
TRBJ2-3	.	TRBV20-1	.	TGCAGTGGGCTGGGTTCAGATACGCAGTATTTT	CSGLGSDTQYF
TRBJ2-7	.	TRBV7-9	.	TGTGCCAGCAGCTTAAGGACCGATAGCTCCTACGAGCAGTACTTC	CASSLRTDSSYEQYF
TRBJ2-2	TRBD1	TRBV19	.	TGTGCCAGTAGTCGACAGGGGACTGACACCGGGGAGCTGTTTTTT	CASSRQGTDTGELFF
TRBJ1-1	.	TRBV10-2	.	TGCGCCAGCAGGCGGGGGATTATGAACACTGAAGCTTTCTTT	CASRRGIMNTEAFF
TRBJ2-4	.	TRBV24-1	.	TGTGCCACCAGTGATACAGGAAGTGGGGCCGACAAAAACATTCAGTACTTC	CATSDTGSGADKNIQYF
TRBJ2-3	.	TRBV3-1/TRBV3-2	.	TGTGCCAGCAGCAACAGGGGGGGCTCAGATACGCAGTATTTT	CASSNRGGSDTQYF
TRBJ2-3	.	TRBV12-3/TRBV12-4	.	TGTGCCAGCAGTCCCAGACACACAGATACGCAGTATTTT	CASSPRHTDTQYF
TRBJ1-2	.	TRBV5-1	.	TGCGCCAGCAGCTTCTTGGGGGGCGCAAACTATGGCTACACCTTC	CASSFLGGANYGYTF
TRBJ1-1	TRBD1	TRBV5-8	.	TGTGCCAGCAGCTTGACAGGGGGGAACACTGAAGCTTTCTTT	CASSLTGGNTEAFF
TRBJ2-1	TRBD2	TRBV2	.	TGTGCCAGCAGTCGGGGGGGATACAATGAGCAGTTCTTC	CASSRGGYNEQFF
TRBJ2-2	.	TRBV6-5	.	TGTGCCAGCAATACAGGGCCCCTGAACACCGGGGAGCTGTTTTTT	CASNTGPLNTGELFF
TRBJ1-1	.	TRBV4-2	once	TGTGCCAGCAGCCAAGATCATGACACTTGGGACACTGAAGCTTTCTTT	CASSQDHDTWDTEAFF
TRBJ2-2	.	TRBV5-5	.	TGTGCCAGCAGCTTATATACTGCGAACACCGGGGAGCTGTTTTTT	CASSLYTANTGELFF
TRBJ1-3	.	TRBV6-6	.	TGTGCCAGCAGTTACGCGGGGGGGCCCCGAGGCACCATATATTTT	CASSYAGGPRGTIYF
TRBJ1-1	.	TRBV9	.	TGTGCCAGCACCCGGACGCCGTTGAACACTGAAGCTTTCTTT	CASTRTPLNTEAFF
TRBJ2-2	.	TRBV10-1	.	TGCGCCAGCAGTGAGGTGGGGTATGCGAACACCGGGGAGCTGTTTTTT	CASSEVGYANTGELFF
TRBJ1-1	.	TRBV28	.	TGTGCCAGCACCACCTTGGGACGCCCGATGTCTGAAGCTTTCTTT	CASTTLGRPMSEAFF
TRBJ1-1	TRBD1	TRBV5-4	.	TGTGCCAGCAGCTTGGCCGGGGACAGGGCGAAGACTGAAGCTTTCTTT	CASSLAGDRAKTEAFF
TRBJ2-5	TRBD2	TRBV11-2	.	TGTGCCAGCAGCTTAGATGGACTAGCCCAAGAGACCCAGTACTTC	CASSLDGLAQETQYF
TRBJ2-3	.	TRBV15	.	TGTGCCACCAGCAGAGAGCCGGGTTTAGATACGCAGTATTTT	CATSREPGLDTQYF
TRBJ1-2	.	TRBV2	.	TGTGCCAGCAGTGAATATGACGGACTCTATGGCTACACCTTC	CASSEYDGLYGYTF
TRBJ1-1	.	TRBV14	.	TGTGCCAGCAGCCGGAACAGGAACACTGAAGCTTTCTTT	CASSRNRNTEAFF
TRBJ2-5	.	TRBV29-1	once	TGCAGCGTGTACAGGAACAAGGGAGAGACCCAGTACTTC	CSVYRNKGETQYF
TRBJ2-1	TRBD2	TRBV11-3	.	TGTGCCAGCAGTTTAAGCGGGGGTATCAATGAGCAGTTCTTC	CASSLSGGINEQFF
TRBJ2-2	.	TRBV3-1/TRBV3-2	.	TGTGCCAGCAGCCAACGGTGGGCCGGGGAGCTGTTTTTT	CASSQRWAGELFF
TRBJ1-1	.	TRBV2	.	TGTGCCAGCAGTGAGATGGACACTGAAGCTTTCTTT	CASSEMDTEAFF
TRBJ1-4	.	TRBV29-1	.	TGCAGCGTTGATGGAAGGGGTGGGGGTGAAAAACTGTTTTTT	CSVDGRGGGEKLFF
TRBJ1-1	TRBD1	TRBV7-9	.	TGTGCCAGCCGTCCGGGACAGGGATCCGCTGAAGCTTTCTTT	CASRPGQGSAEAFF
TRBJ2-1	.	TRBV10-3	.	TGTGCCATCCAGACAGGAGAGTCCTACAATGAGCAGTTCTTC	CAIQTGESYNEQFF
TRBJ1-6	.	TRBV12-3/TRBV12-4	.	TGTGCCAGCAGTTTAGACCGCTCACCCCTCCACTTT	CASSLDRSPLHF
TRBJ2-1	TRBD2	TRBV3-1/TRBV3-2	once	TGTGCCAGCAGCCCGATGGCTAGCGGAAACAATGAGCAGTTCTTC	CASSPMASGNNEQFF
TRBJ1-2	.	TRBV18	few	TGTGCCAGCAATTCTAATCAGGGAATCCAGAGATATGGCTACACCTTC	CASNSNQGIQRYGYTF
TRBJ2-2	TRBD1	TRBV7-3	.	TGTGCCACAAAAATAGGGACAGGGCACGACGGGGAGCTGTTTTTT	CATKIGTGHDGELFF